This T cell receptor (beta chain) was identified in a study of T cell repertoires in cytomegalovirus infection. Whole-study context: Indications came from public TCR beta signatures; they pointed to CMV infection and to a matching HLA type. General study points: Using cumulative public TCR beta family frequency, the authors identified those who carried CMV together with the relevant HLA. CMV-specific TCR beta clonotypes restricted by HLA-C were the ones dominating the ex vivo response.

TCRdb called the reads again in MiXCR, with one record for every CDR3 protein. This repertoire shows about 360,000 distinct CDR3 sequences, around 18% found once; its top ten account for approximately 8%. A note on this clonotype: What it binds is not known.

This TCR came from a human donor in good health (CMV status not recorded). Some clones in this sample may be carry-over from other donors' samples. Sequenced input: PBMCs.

This CDR3 is CASSQGVGGTEAFF. The DNA for the CDR3 is TGTGCCAGCAGCCAAGGGGTAGGGGGAACTGAAGCTTTCTTT. The V call is TRBV4-2, the J call TRBJ1-1, with D possibly TRBD1 on 6 matching bases. The length of the CDR3 is 14 residues. The V end was cut by 1 base, the J end by 5 bases, with 11 bases between. Germline lookup yields CDR1 LGHNA and CDR2 YNFKEQ.